The 24 T cell receptor beta chains given below trace back to one sample, sequenced in a study of tumor-infiltrating lymphocytes in primary liver carcinoma. The tissue used was unsorted bulk material of roughly 17-34 mg. RNA and DNA were co-extracted from it with the AllPrep DNA/RNA mini kit. TCR beta cDNA was made from 450 to 500 ng total RNA with a constant-region primer. Three nested multiplex PCR rounds of slightly modified ARM-PCR generated TCR beta libraries. The opening two PCR rounds, about 10 cycles each, paired TRBV1-TRBV30 forward primers with a C-beta reverse primer. Via MiXCR, TCRdb re-called the multiplex PCR reads, giving one row per CDR3 protein. This table has around 50,000 distinct CDR3 sequences, 70% to 80% appearing once. Sequenced sample: liver tumor tissue from sampling region 3. As to subset: tumor region T3, left-lateral pole. Source of these receptors: a man in his forties or fifties with primary liver carcinoma and hepatitis B virus infection.

In regard to this clonotype: The junction differs from germline at one of its ends, possibly a read error. The chain combines TRBV6-5 with TRBJ2-6, with TRBD1 matching 8 bases. The V gene's germline CDR1 is MNHEY and CDR2 SVGAGI. There are 18 residues in the CDR3. The CDR3 DNA reads as TGTTCCAACAGTCTTTGGACAGGGATGAAAGCTGGGGCCAACATCCTGACTTTC. Protein: CSNSLWTGMKAGANILTF.

V usage is TRBV28 and J usage is TRBJ1-1; 9 nucleotides agree with TRBD1. CDR1 is MDHEN, CDR2 SYDVKM, per germline. The CDR3 length is 14 residues. V lost 3 bases, J lost 4 bases, and 3 bases stayed unmatched. The CDR3 here is CASSFGTGSTEAFF. The CDR3 nucleotides read TGTGCCAGCAGTTTTGGGACAGGGAGCACTGAAGCTTTCTTT.

This clonotype was seen only a few times. A much larger clone lies one base from this, so it may be a read error. This chain connects TRBV28 to TRBJ2-3, with 10 bases identical to TRBD1. Looked up from germline, CDR1 is MDHEN and CDR2 is SYDVKM. The CDR3 covers 14 residues. CDR3 protein: CDSSWTGGADTQYF. In DNA, the CDR3 is TGTGACAGCTCCTGGACAGGGGGAGCAGATACGCAGTATTTT.

A word on this clonotype: This may be a read error: a much more frequent sequence differs by one nucleotide. The chain employs TRBV12-3 or TRBV12-4 and TRBJ2-1, with D unresolved. V lost 0 bases and J 1 base, leaving 13 bases between the germline ends. This CDR3 is built from 17 residues. CDR3 protein: CASSLAHPSGSYNEQFF. CDR3 nucleotides: TGTGCCAGCAGTTTAGCGCACCCCTCTGGATCCTACAATGAGCAGTTCTTC.

Points on this clonotype: One junction end disagrees with the germline gene, perhaps due to a read error. V gene TRBV29-1 combines with J gene TRBJ1-1; D is undetermined. Germline assignment: CDR1 SQVTM and CDR2 ANQGSEA. This CDR3 is built from 14 residues. CDR3 in DNA: TGCAGCGCCCAGAAGCTGACCCGGGATGGTGAAGTTTTCTTT. Translation: CSAQKLTRDGEVFF.

The chain uses TRBV18 and TRBJ2-3; D perhaps matches TRBD1 (6 bases). Trimming left V 3 bases short and J 5 bases short, with 18 bases between. The germline V gene encodes CDR1 KGHSH and CDR2 LQKENI. CDR3 length: 16 amino acids. Here the CDR3 reads CASSPPRTQGIDTQYF. CDR3 coding DNA: TGTGCCAGCTCACCTCCCAGGACTCAGGGGATAGATACGCAGTATTTT.

Points on this clonotype: One junction end does not reproduce the germline sequence, and a read error may be involved. The chain recombines TRBV4-2 with TRBJ2-5; D uncertain. CDR1 is LGHNA, CDR2 YNFKEQ, per germline. This CDR3 region has 15 residues. The CDR3 bases are TGTACCAGCTGCCAAGATTTCCGGGCCCGAGAGACCCAGTACTTC. Encoded protein: CTSCQDFRARETQYF.

Points on this clonotype: This may arise from a read error, as a much more abundant clone is one base away. This chain links TRBV7-9 with TRBJ2-3; D unresolved. The V gene lost 8 bases and the J gene lost 1 base, with 10 bases spanning the gap. Germline lookup yields CDR1 SEHNR and CDR2 FQNEAQ (reference sequence). The CDR3 spans 13 residues. CDR3 nucleotide sequence: TGTGCCAGCTTGGAAGGCGGCACAGATACGCAGTATTTT. This gives the protein CASLEGGTDTQYF.

The chain uses TRBV6-5 and TRBJ2-3; a weak D match, TRBD2 (5 bases). This CDR3 has 14 amino acids. Trimming took off 4 bases at V and 0 bases at J, with 8 bases between the two ends. Germline CDR1 MNHEY, CDR2 SVGAGI. CDR3 bases: TGTGCCAGCAGTTTTACGGGGAGCACAGATACGCAGTATTTT. It codes for CASSFTGSTDTQYF.

The gene calls are TRBV9 and TRBJ1-3; D remains ambiguous. This CDR3 comprises 15 residues. Germline V gives CDR1 SGDLS, CDR2 YYNGEE. Trimming shortened V by 0 bases and J by 0 bases, and 7 bases separated the two germline ends. In DNA, the CDR3 is TGTGCCAGCAGCGTAGATGGTGTCTCTGGAAACACCATATATTTT. Protein: CASSVDGVSGNTIYF.

On this clonotype itself: The junction and the germline gene differ at one end; a read error may be behind it. The V gene is TRBV29-1, the J gene TRBJ1-1; D call uncertain. Germline V gene lookup returns CDR1 SQVTM and CDR2 ANQGSEA. The CDR3 has 13 amino acids. CDR3 coding DNA: TGCAGCGCTACGGCGGGCATGAACATTGAAGCTTTCTTT. This sequence encodes CSATAGMNIEAFF.

This clonotype was observed a few times. One junction end does not reproduce the germline sequence, and a read error may be involved. The V call is TRBV6-6, the J call TRBJ2-7; the match to TRBD2 covers 10 bases. Germline assignment: CDR1 MNHNY and CDR2 SVGAGI (reference sequence). The CDR3 has 16 residues. The CDR3 loop reads CPSSYSSLAGAYEQYF. CDR3 DNA sequence: TGTCCCAGCAGTTACTCGAGCCTAGCGGGAGCCTACGAACAGTACTTC.

The rearrangement joins TRBV6-5 to TRBJ1-4, with TRBD1 identical over 12 bases. There are 18 residues in the CDR3. Germline loops: CDR1 MNHEY, CDR2 SVGAGI. J was trimmed by 3 bases and V by 4 bases; bases with no gene match: 9. The chain's CDR3 is CASSCPKGQGAPNEKLFF. In DNA, the CDR3 is TGTGCCAGCAGTTGCCCTAAGGGACAGGGGGCTCCTAATGAAAAACTGTTTTTT.

Concerning this clonotype: Relative to the germline gene, one junction end is altered; a read error may explain this. The CDR3 DNA follows: TGTGCCAGCAGCTCCATCAGGGGCGGAATGAGCGGCTACACCTTC. As protein: CASSSIRGGMSGYTF. The rearrangement uses TRBV5-1 and TRBJ1-2, with TRBD1 as a possible D gene (6 bases). The CDR3 totals 15 residues. Germline assignment: CDR1 SGHRS and CDR2 YFSETQ.

About this clonotype itself: A read error is possible here, since a much larger clone lies one base away. This rearrangement joins TRBV30 to TRBJ2-1, with D perhaps matching TRBD1 or TRBD2 (5 bases each). Germline CDR1 GTSNPN, CDR2 SVGIG (reference sequence). Trimming cost V 3 bases and J 0 bases, with 9 bases left between them. The CDR3 has 14 residues. Written as DNA, the CDR3 is TGTGCCTGGAGGGGACGGAGCTCCTACAATGAGCAGTTCTTC. This sequence encodes CAWRGRSSYNEQFF. The entire variable domain, with the rest obtained from reference TRBV30 and TRBJ2-1, is as follows: SQTIHQWPATLVQPVGSPLSLECTVEGTSNPNLYWYRQAAGRGLQLLFYSVGIGQISSEVPQNLSASRPQDRQFILSSKKLLLSDSGFYLCAWRGRSSYNEQFFGPGTRLTVL.

As for this clonotype: One end of the junction fails to match germline, which may point to a read error. This chain links TRBV6-2 or TRBV6-3 with TRBJ2-1; D call uncertain. Germline values: CDR1 MNHEY, CDR2 SVGEGT. This CDR3 is 17 amino acids long. In DNA, the CDR3 is TGTGCCAGCAATTACTTCGGCCACCATAGCTCCTACAATGAGCAGTTCTTC. Its translation is CASNYFGHHSSYNEQFF.

Of note for this clonotype: One end of the junction varies from germline; a read error may be responsible. The chain has TRBV6-1 and TRBJ2-1, with D possibly being TRBD2 (5 bases). This CDR3 comprises 15 residues. Germline-derived CDR1 and CDR2 are MNHNS and SASEGT. The CDR3 loop is CTSSEAGGDDNEQFF. In DNA, the CDR3 is TGTACCAGCAGTGAAGCCGGAGGAGACGACAATGAGCAGTTCTTC.

This chain links TRBV6-1 with TRBJ1-4; D remains ambiguous. From germline, CDR1 is MNHNS and CDR2 SASEGT. The CDR3 covers 15 residues. Trimming pared 8 bases from V and 3 bases from J, leaving 16 bases between. CDR3 sequence: CASATPDGSNEKLFF. The CDR3, as DNA: TGTGCCAGCGCGACCCCCGACGGCTCTAATGAAAAACTGTTTTTT.

This clonotype was detected a few times. A much larger clone differs from this one at a single base, so this may be a read error. The chain employs TRBV10-3 and TRBJ2-3, with D possibly matching TRBD2 (5 bases). CDR1 and CDR2 from the germline V gene are ENHRY and SYGVKD. This CDR3 spans 19 amino acids. Trimming took off 0 bases at V and 0 bases at J, with 19 bases between the two ends. CDR3 amino acids: CAISESLDTASRSTDTQYF. CDR3 nucleotides: TGTGCCATCAGTGAGTCGCTGGATACGGCTAGCAGGAGCACAGATACGCAGTATTTT.

On this clonotype: The junction departs from the called germline gene at one end, perhaps through a read error. J is TRBJ2-3 and V is TRBV11-2; 7 nucleotides match TRBD2. CDR1 and CDR2 (germline): SGHAT, FQNNGV. This CDR3 region has 16 residues. In DNA, the CDR3 is TGTGCCAGCAGACCCTCGACTAGCTGCAGCACAGATACGCAATATTTT. Amino acid sequence: CASRPSTSCSTDTQYF.

About this clonotype itself: The junction departs from germline at one end; a sequencing error may be responsible. The V call is TRBV10-3, the J call TRBJ2-7; maybe TRBD2 (5 bases). Germline values: CDR1 ENHRY, CDR2 SYGVKD. This CDR3 contains 13 residues. The CDR3: CAIGKSGSYKQYF. The CDR3 DNA is TGTGCCATCGGCAAGTCGGGGTCCTACAAGCAGTACTTC.

The V call is TRBV29-1, the J call TRBJ1-2; possibly TRBD1 for D (5 bases). This CDR3 comprises 12 residues. Germline CDR1 reads SQVTM; CDR2 reads ANQGSEA. V lost 8 bases to trimming and J lost 4 bases, with 14 bases between them. CDR3 region: CSIGRQSYGYTF. In DNA form, the CDR3 reads TGCAGCATTGGAAGACAGAGCTATGGCTACACCTTC. Variable domain in full (rest from reference TRBV29-1 and TRBJ1-2): SAVISQKPSRDICQRGTSLTIQCQVDSQVTMMFWYRQQPGQSLTLIATANQGSEATYESGFVIDKFPISRPNLTFSTLTVSNMSPEDSSIYLCSIGRQSYGYTFGSGTRLTVV.

In the case of this clonotype: A read error is possible here, since a much larger clone lies one base away. The chain carries TRBV9 and TRBJ1-2; tentative D call: TRBD1 (5 bases). CDR1 and CDR2 (germline): SGDLS, YYNGEE. Trimming took off 4 bases at V and 7 bases at J, with 23 bases between the two ends. This CDR3 is 16 amino acids long. The CDR3 sequence is CASSPQRGAGSGGYTF. In DNA, the CDR3 is TGTGCCAGCAGCCCTCAGAGGGGAGCGGGGTCGGGTGGCTACACCTTC.

Points on this clonotype: A much larger clone lies a single base off, so this may be a read error. The V gene is TRBV4-1, the J gene TRBJ2-3; D is possibly TRBD2 (5 bases). V was cut by 2 bases and J by 5 bases, with 11 bases left in between. CDR1 and CDR2 from the germline V gene are MGHRA and YSYEKL. CDR3 length: 14 amino acids. The CDR3 DNA sequence: TGCGCCAGCAGCCAATATAGCGTCATAGATACGCAGTATTTT. This translates into CASSQYSVIDTQYF.